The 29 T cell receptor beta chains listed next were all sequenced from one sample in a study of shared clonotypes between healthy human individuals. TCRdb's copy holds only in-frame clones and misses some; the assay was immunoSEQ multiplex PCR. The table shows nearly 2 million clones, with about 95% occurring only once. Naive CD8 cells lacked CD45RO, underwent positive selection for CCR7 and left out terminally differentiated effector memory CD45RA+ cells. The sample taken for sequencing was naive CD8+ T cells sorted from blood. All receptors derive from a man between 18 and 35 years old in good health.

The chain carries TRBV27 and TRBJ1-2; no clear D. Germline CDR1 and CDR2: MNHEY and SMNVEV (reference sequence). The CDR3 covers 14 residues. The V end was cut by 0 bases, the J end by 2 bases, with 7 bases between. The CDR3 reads CASSLSGRNYGYTF. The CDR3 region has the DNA TGTGCCAGCAGTTTATCGGGGAGAAACTATGGCTACACCTTC.

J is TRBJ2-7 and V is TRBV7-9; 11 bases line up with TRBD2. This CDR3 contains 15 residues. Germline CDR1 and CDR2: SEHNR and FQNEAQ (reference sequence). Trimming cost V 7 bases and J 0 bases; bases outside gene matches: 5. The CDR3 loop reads CASTGTSGYSYEQYF. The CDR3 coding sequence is TGTGCCAGCACCGGGACTAGCGGTTACTCCTACGAGCAGTACTTC.

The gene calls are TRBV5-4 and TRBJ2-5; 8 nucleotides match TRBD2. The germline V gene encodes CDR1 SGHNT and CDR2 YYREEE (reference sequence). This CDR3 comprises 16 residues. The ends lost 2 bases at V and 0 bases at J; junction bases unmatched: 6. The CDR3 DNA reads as TGTGCCAGCAGCTTCGGGACTAGGGGAGACCAAGAGACCCAGTACTTC. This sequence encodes CASSFGTRGDQETQYF.

The CDR3 region has the DNA TGTGCCAGCAGCCTACAGGGATGGTTTTACGAGCAGTACTTC. The encoded protein is CASSLQGWFYEQYF. V usage is TRBV6-1 and J usage is TRBJ2-7; tentatively, D is TRBD1 (6 bases). Per the germline V gene, CDR1 is MNHNS and CDR2 is SASEGT. V shed 6 bases and J shed 4 bases, with 16 bases lying between them. The CDR3 contains 14 residues.

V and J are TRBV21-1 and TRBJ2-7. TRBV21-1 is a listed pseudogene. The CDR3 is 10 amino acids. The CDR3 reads CASSKGSSWV. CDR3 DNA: TGTGCCAGCAGCAAAGGGTCCTCTTGGGTC.

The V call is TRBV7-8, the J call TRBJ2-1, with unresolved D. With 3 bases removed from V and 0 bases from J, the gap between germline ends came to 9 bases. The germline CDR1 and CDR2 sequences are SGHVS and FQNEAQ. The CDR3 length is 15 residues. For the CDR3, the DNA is TGTGCCAGCAGCTTGGGCAGTAACTCCTACAATGAGCAGTTCTTC. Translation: CASSLGSNSYNEQFF.

DNA of the CDR3: TGCGCCAGCAGCTTGGCCGGTCTAGTGAGCTCCTACAATGAGCAGTTCTTC. Translated: CASSLAGLVSSYNEQFF. V and J are TRBV5-1 and TRBJ2-1; the D is unclear. V was cut by 0 bases and J by 0 bases, with 13 bases left in between. CDR3 length: 17 residues. Germline CDR1 SGHRS, CDR2 YFSETQ.

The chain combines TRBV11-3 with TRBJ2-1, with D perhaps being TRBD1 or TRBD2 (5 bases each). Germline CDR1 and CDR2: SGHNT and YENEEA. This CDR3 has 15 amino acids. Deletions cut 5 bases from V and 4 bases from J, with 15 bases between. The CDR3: CASSRTRAGYNEQFF. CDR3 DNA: TGTGCCAGCAGCCGAACGCGGGCAGGGTACAATGAGCAGTTCTTC. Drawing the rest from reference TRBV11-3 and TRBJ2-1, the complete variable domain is EAGVVQSPRYKIIEKKQPVAFWCNPISGHNTLYWYLQNLGQGPELLIRYENEEAVDDSQLPKDRFSAERLKGVDSTLKIQPAELGDSAVYLCASSRTRAGYNEQFFGPGTRLTVL.

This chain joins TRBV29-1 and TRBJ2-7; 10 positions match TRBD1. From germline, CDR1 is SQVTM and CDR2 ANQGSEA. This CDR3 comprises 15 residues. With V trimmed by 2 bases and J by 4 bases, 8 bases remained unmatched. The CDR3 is CSVELLRDRGYEQYF. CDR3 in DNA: TGCAGCGTTGAATTACTCCGGGACAGGGGTTACGAGCAGTACTTC.

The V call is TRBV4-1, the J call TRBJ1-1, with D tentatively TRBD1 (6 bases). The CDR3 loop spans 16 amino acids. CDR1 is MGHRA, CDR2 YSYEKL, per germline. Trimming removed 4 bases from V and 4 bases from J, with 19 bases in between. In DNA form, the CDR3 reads TGCGCCAGCAGCCTGGAACCACAGGGATTCGGCACTGAAGCTTTCTTT. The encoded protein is CASSLEPQGFGTEAFF.

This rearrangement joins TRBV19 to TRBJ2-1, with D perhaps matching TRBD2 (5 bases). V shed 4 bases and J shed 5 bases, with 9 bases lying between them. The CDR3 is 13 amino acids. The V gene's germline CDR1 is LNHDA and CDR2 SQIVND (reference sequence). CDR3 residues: CASSSGQDNEQFF. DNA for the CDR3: TGTGCCAGTAGTAGCGGGCAAGACAATGAGCAGTTCTTC.

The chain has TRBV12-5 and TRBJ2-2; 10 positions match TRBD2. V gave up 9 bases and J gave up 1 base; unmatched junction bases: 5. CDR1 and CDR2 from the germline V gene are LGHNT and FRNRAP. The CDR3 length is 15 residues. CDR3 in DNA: TGTGCTAGCGGAATAGCGGGAGGGAACACCGGGGAGCTGTTTTTT. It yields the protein CASGIAGGNTGELFF.

The CDR3 loop reads CASGLADGTEAFF. The DNA of the CDR3 is TGTGCTAGTGGTTTGGCGGATGGCACTGAAGCTTTCTTT. The gene calls are TRBV12-5 and TRBJ1-1; D unclear. The CDR3 sequence is 13 residues long. CDR1 is LGHNT and CDR2 is FRNRAP in the germline V gene. The germline V and J ends were trimmed by 1 base and 4 bases, with 7 bases remaining between them.

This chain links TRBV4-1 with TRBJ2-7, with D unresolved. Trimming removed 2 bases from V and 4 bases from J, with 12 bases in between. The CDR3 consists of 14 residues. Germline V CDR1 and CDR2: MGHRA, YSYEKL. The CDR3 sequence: CASSQLAADYEQYF. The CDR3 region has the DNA TGCGCCAGCAGCCAACTCGCCGCCGATTACGAGCAGTACTTC.

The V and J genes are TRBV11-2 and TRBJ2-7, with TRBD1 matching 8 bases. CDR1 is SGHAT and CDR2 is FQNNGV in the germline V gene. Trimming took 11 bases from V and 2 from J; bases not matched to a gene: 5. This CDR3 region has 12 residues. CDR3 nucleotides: TGTGCCGTTGAACAGGGGGCCTACGAGCAGTACTTC. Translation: CAVEQGAYEQYF.

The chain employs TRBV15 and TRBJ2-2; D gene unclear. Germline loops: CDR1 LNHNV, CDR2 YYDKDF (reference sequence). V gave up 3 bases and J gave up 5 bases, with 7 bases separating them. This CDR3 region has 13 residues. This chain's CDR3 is CATSRGLTGELFF. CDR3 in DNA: TGTGCCACCAGCAGGGGTTTGACCGGGGAGCTGTTTTTT.

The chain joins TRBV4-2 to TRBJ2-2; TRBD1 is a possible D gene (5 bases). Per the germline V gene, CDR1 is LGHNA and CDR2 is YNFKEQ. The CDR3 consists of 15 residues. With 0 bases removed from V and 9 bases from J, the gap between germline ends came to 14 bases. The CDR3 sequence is CASSQDDSTLWELFF. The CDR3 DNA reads TGTGCCAGCAGCCAAGACGACAGTACTCTCTGGGAGCTGTTTTTT.

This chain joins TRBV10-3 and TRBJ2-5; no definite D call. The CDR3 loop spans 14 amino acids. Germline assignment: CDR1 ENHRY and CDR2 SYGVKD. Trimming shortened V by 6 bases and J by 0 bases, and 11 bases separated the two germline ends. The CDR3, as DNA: TGTGCCATCAGAAAGACGGGCGACCAAGAGACCCAGTACTTC. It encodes CAIRKTGDQETQYF.

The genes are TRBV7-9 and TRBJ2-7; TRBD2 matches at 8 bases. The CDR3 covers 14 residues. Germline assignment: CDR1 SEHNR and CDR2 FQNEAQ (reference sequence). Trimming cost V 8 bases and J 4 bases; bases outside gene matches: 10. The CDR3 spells CASSTFERGYEQYF. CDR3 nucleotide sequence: TGTGCCAGCTCCACCTTCGAGCGGGGGTACGAGCAGTACTTC. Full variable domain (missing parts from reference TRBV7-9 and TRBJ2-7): DTGVSQNPRHKITKRGQNVTFRCDPISEHNRLYWYRQTLGQGPEFLTYFQNEAQLEKSRLLSDRFSAERPKGSFSTLEIQRTEQGDSAMYLCASSTFERGYEQYFGPGTRLTVT.

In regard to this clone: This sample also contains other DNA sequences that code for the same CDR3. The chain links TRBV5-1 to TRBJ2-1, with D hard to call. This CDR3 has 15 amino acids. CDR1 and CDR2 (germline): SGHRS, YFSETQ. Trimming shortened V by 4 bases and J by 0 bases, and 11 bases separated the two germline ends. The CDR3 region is CASSPDGSSYNEQFF. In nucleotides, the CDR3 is TGCGCCAGCAGCCCGGACGGTAGCTCCTACAATGAGCAGTTCTTC.

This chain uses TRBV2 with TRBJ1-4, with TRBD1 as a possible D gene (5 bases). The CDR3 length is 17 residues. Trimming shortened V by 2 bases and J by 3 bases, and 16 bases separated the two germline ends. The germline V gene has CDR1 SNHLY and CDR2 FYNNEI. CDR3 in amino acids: CASSETGGKTPNEKLFF. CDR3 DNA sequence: TGTGCCAGCAGTGAAACCGGGGGAAAAACTCCTAATGAAAAACTGTTTTTT.

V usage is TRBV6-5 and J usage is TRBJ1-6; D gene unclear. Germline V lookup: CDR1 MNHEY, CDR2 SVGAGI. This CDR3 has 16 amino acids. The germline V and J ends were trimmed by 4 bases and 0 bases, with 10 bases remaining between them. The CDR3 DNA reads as TGTGCCAGCAGTTCCTCAACGGCCTCCTATAATTCACCCCTCCACTTT. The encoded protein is CASSSSTASYNSPLHF.

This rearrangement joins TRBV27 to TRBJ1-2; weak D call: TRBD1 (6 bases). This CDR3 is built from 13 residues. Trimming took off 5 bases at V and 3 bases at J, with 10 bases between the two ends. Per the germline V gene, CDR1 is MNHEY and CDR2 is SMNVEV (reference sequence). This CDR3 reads CASSGGADYGYTF. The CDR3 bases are TGTGCCAGCAGTGGGGGGGCGGACTATGGCTACACCTTC.

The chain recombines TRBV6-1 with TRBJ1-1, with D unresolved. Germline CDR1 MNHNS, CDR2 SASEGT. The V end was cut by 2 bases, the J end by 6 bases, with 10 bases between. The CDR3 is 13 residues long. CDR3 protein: CASSEIGRSEAFF. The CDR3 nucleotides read TGTGCCAGCAGTGAAATAGGGCGCTCTGAAGCTTTCTTT.

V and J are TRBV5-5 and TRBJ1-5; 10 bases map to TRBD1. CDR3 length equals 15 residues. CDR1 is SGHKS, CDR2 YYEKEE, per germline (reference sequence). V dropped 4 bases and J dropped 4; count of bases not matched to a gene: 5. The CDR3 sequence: CASSPGTGDNQPQHF. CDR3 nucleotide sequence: TGTGCCAGCAGCCCCGGGACAGGGGATAATCAGCCCCAGCATTTT.

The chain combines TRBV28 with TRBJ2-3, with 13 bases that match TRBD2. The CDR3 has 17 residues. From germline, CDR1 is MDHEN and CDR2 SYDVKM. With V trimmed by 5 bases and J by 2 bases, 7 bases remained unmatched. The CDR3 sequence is CASSPNGLAGVTDTQYF. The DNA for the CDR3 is TGTGCCAGCAGTCCAAACGGACTAGCGGGGGTCACAGATACGCAGTATTTT.

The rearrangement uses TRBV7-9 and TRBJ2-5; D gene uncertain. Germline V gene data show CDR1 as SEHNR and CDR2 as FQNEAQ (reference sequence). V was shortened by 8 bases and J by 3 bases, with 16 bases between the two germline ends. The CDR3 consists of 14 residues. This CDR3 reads CASGDEQGKETQYF. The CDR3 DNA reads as TGTGCCAGCGGCGACGAACAAGGGAAAGAGACCCAGTACTTC.

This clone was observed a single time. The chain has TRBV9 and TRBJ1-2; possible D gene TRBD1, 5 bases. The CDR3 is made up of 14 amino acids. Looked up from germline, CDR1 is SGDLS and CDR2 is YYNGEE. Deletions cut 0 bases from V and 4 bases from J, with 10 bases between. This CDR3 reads CASSVDQGSYGYTF. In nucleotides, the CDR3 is TGTGCCAGCAGCGTAGACCAGGGTTCCTATGGCTACACCTTC.

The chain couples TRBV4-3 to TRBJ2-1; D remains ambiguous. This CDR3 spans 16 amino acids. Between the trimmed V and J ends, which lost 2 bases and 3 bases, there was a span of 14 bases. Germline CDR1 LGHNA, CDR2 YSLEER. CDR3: CASSQSASVLYNEQFF. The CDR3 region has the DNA TGCGCCAGCAGCCAAAGCGCGTCTGTGCTCTACAATGAGCAGTTCTTC.